This is a list of T cell receptor beta chains from one sample in a study of T cell repertoires in cytomegalovirus infection. Which antigens these TCRs recognize remains unknown. One entry per CDR3 protein, called by TCRdb with MiXCR from the reads. The table includes some 99,000 distinct CDR3 sequences, around 28% detected once. The sequencing used CD8+ T cells from cultured PBMCs, collected from culture after CMV antigen stimulation. Source of these receptors: a human donor in good health (CMV status not recorded). Some clones in this sample may be carry-over from other donors' samples. Each CDR3 is given with its conserved first and last residue. Each record gives: clone size, D gene, J gene, V gene, CDR3 protein, CDR3 DNA. D genes are given only for firm matches. Clone sizes are given selectively: once, few, many, or a class where the clone is expanded.

clone_size: -; d_call: -; j_call: TRBJ2-4; v_call: TRBV20-1; cdr3_aa: CSARLLGPRGENIQYF; cdr3_nt: TGCAGTGCTAGACTCCTCGGCCCCCGGGGAGAAAACATTCAGTACTTC
clone_size: few; d_call: TRBD1; j_call: TRBJ1-2; v_call: TRBV19; cdr3_aa: CASSTNGQGARGYTF; cdr3_nt: TGTGCCAGTAGCACCAACGGACAGGGGGCTAGAGGCTACACCTTC
clone_size: few; d_call: -; j_call: TRBJ2-1; v_call: TRBV19; cdr3_aa: CASSTASQYSYNEQFF; cdr3_nt: TGTGCCAGTAGTACGGCTAGTCAGTACTCCTACAATGAGCAGTTCTTC
clone_size: few; d_call: -; j_call: TRBJ1-5; v_call: TRBV19; cdr3_aa: CASSIVSDIQSNQPQHF; cdr3_nt: TGTGCCAGTAGTATAGTGTCGGACATCCAGAGTAATCAGCCCCAGCATTTT
clone_size: -; d_call: -; j_call: TRBJ2-3; v_call: TRBV6-6; cdr3_aa: CASSVLFQSDTQYF; cdr3_nt: TGTGCCAGCAGTGTCCTCTTCCAATCGGATACGCAGTATTTT
clone_size: few; d_call: -; j_call: TRBJ2-3; v_call: TRBV19; cdr3_aa: CASSILGGSRDTQYF; cdr3_nt: TGTGCCAGTAGTATCCTCGGGGGAAGTCGAGATACGCAGTATTTT
clone_size: many; d_call: -; j_call: TRBJ1-1; v_call: TRBV7-2; cdr3_aa: CASSLPGTNEAFF; cdr3_nt: TGTGCCAGCAGCTTACCTGGGACTAATGAAGCTTTCTTT
clone_size: -; d_call: -; j_call: TRBJ1-4; v_call: TRBV28; cdr3_aa: CASSPLTNEKLFF; cdr3_nt: TGTGCCAGCAGTCCCCTAACTAATGAAAAACTGTTTTTT
clone_size: few; d_call: -; j_call: TRBJ2-3; v_call: TRBV7-3; cdr3_aa: CASSLTGGAGDTQYF; cdr3_nt: TGTGCCAGCAGCTTAACAGGGGGGGCAGGGGATACGCAGTATTTT
clone_size: -; d_call: -; j_call: TRBJ1-6; v_call: TRBV30; cdr3_aa: CAWSTGDFYNSPLHF; cdr3_nt: TGTGCCTGGAGTACAGGAGATTTCTATAATTCACCCCTCCACTTT
clone_size: once; d_call: -; j_call: TRBJ2-1; v_call: TRBV12-3/TRBV12-4; cdr3_aa: CATGRGGANEQFF; cdr3_nt: TGTGCCACCGGAAGGGGGGGCGCGAATGAGCAGTTCTTC
clone_size: few; d_call: -; j_call: TRBJ2-7; v_call: TRBV2; cdr3_aa: CASSEEPGSYYEQYF; cdr3_nt: TGTGCCAGCAGTGAAGAGCCAGGGAGTTACTACGAGCAGTACTTC
clone_size: -; d_call: -; j_call: TRBJ1-4; v_call: TRBV28; cdr3_aa: CASSLDRSYEKLFF; cdr3_nt: TGTGCCAGCAGTTTGGACAGATCTTATGAAAAACTGTTTTTT